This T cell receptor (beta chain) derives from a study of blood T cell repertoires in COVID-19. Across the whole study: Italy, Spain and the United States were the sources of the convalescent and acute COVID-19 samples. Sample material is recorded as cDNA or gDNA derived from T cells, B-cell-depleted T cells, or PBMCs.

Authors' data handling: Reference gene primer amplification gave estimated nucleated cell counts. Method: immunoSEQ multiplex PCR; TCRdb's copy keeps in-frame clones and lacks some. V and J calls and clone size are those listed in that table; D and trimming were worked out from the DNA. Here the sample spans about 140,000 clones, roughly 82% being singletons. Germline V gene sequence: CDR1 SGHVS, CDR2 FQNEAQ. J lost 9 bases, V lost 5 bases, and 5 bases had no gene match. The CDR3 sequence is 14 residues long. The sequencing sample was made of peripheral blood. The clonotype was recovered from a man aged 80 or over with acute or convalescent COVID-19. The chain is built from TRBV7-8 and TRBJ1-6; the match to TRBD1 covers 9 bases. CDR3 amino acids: CASSVPGQGSPLHF. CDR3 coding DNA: TGTGCCAGCAGCGTCCCGGGACAGGGTTCACCCCTCCACTTT.